This TCR beta chain was identified in a study of blood T cell repertoires in COVID-19. Study in general: T cells, B-cell-depleted T cells, or PBMCs provided the cDNA or gDNA that served as material.

The CDR3 consists of 16 residues. After removal of 0 bases from V and 6 bases from J, the junction contained 9 bases not matched to a gene. Germline V gene sequence: CDR1 MNHEY, CDR2 SMNVEV (reference sequence). Sequencing used immunoSEQ multiplex PCR; TCRdb keeps in-frame clones, though not all of them. The sample has about 110,000 clones, about 85% seen once. The receptor was derived from a woman aged 55-70 years with COVID-19, enrolled during active disease. The chain recombines TRBV27 with TRBJ2-7; 9 positions agree with TRBD1. The material sequenced was peripheral blood. The CDR3 coding sequence is TGTGCCAGCAGTTTATCGAGTTGGGACAGGGTATGCGAGCAGTACTTC. Translation: CASSLSSWDRVCEQYF.